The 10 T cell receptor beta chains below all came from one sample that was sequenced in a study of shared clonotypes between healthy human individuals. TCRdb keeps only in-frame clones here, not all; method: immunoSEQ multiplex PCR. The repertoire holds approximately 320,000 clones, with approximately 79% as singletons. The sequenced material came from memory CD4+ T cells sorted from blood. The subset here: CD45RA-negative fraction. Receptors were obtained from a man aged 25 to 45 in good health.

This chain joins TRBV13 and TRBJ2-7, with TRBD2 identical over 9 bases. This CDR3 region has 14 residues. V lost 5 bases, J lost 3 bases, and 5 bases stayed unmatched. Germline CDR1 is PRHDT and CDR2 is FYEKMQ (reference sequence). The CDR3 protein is CASSLGGRVYEQYF. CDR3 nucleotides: TGTGCCAGCAGCCTTGGCGGGAGGGTCTACGAGCAGTACTTC. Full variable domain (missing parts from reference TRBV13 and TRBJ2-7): AAGVIQSPRHLIKEKRETATLKCYPIPRHDTVYWYQQGPGQDPQFLISFYEKMQSDKGSIPDRFSAQQFSDYHSELNMSSLELGDSALYFCASSLGGRVYEQYFGPGTRLTVT.

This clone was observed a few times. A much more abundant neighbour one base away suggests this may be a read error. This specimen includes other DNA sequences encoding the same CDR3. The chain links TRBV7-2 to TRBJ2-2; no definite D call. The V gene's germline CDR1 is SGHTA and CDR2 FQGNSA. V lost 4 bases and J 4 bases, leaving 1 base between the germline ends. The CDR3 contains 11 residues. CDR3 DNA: TGTGCCAGCAGCTCCACCGGGGAGCTGTTTTTT. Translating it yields CASSSTGELFF.

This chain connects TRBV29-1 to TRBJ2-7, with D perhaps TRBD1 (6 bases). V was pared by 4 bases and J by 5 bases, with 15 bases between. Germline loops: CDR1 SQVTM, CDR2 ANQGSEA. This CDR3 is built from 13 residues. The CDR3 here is CSVGRGRVDEQYF. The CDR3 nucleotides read TGCAGCGTTGGCAGGGGTAGGGTAGACGAGCAGTACTTC.

DNA of the CDR3: TGTGCCTGGACAGGGGTAGGGGCCGCTAACTATGGCTACACCTTC. Its protein is CAWTGVGAANYGYTF. J is TRBJ1-2 and V is TRBV30; possible D gene TRBD1, 6 bases. This CDR3 region has 15 residues. Trimming removed 4 bases from V and 0 bases from J, with 15 bases in between. Per germline, CDR1 GTSNPN and CDR2 SVGIG (reference sequence).

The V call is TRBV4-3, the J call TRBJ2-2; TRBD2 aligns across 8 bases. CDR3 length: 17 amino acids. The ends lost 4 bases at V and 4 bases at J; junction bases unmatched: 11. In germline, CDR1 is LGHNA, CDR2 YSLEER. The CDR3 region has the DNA TGCGCCAGCAGCCCCTTGTGGGGGCGGGAGGCCACCGGGGAGCTGTTTTTT. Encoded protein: CASSPLWGREATGELFF.

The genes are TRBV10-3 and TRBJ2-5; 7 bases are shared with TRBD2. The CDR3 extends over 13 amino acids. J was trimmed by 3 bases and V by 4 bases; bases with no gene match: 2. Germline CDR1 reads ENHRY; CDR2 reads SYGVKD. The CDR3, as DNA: TGTGCCATCAGTGTGGGAGGGAAAGAGACCCAGTACTTC. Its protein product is CAISVGGKETQYF.

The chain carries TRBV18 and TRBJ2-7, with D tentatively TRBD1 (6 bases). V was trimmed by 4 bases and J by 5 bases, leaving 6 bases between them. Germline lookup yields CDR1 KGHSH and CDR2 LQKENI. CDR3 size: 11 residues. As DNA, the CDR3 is TGTGCCAGCTCACAGGGGGACGAGCAGTACTTC. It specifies CASSQGDEQYF.

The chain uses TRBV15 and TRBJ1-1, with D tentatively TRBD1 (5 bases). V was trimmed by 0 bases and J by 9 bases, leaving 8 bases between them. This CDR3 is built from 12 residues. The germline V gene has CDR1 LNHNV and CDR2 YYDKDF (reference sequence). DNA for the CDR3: TGTGCCACCAGCAGAGATCGGGGGAAAGCTTTCTTT. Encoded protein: CATSRDRGKAFF.

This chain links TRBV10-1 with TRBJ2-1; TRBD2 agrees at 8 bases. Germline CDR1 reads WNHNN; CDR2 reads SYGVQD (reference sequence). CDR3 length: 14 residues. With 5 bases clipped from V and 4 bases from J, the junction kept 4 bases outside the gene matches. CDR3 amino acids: CASSSGSAYNEQFF. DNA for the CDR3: TGCGCCAGCAGTAGCGGGAGTGCGTACAATGAGCAGTTCTTC.

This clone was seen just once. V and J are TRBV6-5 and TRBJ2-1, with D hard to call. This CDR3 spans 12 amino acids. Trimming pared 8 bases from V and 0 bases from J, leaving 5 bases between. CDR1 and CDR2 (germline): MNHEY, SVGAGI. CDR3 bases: TGTGCCAGCTGGGGCTCCTACAATGAGCAGTTCTTC. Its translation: CASWGSYNEQFF.